One sample yielded the 31 T cell receptor beta chains listed below, sequenced in a study of CD8+CD57+ T cells in acquired aplastic anemia. Researchers used genomic DNA as the template to profile TCR beta VDJ and CDR3. A single record per CDR3 protein comes from TCRdb applying MiXCR to the reads. The data hold 150,000 to 200,000 distinct CDR3 sequences, with approximately 45% observed a single time. Sequenced material: sorted CD4+, CD8+, or CD8+CD57+ T cells (not recorded which) from PBMCs. These receptors were obtained from a human donor in good health.

This clonotype was detected many times. The chain recombines TRBV5-1 with TRBJ2-1, with D perhaps given as TRBD1 or TRBD2 (5 bases each). Germline V gene data show CDR1 as SGHRS and CDR2 as YFSETQ. The V end was cut by 5 bases, the J end by 9 bases, with 15 bases between. CDR3 length: 13 residues. The CDR3 DNA reads TGCGCCAGCAGTAGGGCTACTAGGGGTGAGCAGTTCTTC. Amino acids: CASSRATRGEQFF.

Many counts were recorded for this clonotype. The rearrangement uses TRBV20-1 and TRBJ2-5; 14 bases are shared with TRBD2. Germline CDR1 DFQATT, CDR2 SNEGSKA (reference sequence). The CDR3 contains 15 residues. V trimming: 4 bases; J trimming: 2 bases; junction bases outside the gene matches: 3. The CDR3 DNA sequence: TGCAGTGCTAAGACTAGCGGGAGGGTACAAGAGACCCAGTACTTC. Amino acids: CSAKTSGRVQETQYF.

V and J are TRBV18 and TRBJ2-5; the D is unclear. Trimming took 2 bases from V and 4 from J, leaving 5 bases between them. This CDR3 region has 12 residues. In germline, CDR1 is KGHSH, CDR2 LQKENI. Here the CDR3 reads CASSPYGETQYF. The CDR3 coding sequence is TGTGCCAGCTCACCATATGGAGAGACCCAGTACTTC.

Concerning this clonotype: One end of the junction varies from germline; a read error may be responsible. The chain uses TRBV11-1 and TRBJ2-5; maybe TRBD2 (5 bases). This CDR3 has 17 amino acids. Germline CDR1 reads SGHAT; CDR2 reads FQDESV (reference sequence). Written as DNA, the CDR3 is TGTGCCAGCATCTTAGTATTGGCGGGCAGAGGAGGCGAGACCCAGTACTTC. Translation gives CASILVLAGRGGETQYF. Combining the CDR3 with reference TRBV11-1 and TRBJ2-5 gives the whole variable domain EAEVAQSPRYKITEKSQAVAFWCDPISGHATLYWYRQILGQGPELLVQFQDESVVDDSQLPKDRFSAERLKGVDSTLKIQPAELGDSAMYLCASILVLAGRGGETQYFGPGTRLLVL.

The CDR3 loop is CATSRDRGFSYEQYF. CDR3 nucleotides: TGTGCCACCAGCAGAGATCGGGGATTCTCCTACGAGCAGTACTTC. This chain connects TRBV15 to TRBJ2-7; a possible D gene is TRBD2 (5 bases). Germline V gene lookup returns CDR1 LNHNV and CDR2 YYDKDF (reference sequence). V was clipped by 0 bases and J by 0 bases, with 9 bases between them. CDR3 length equals 15 residues.

J is TRBJ2-3 and V is TRBV24-1; tentatively, D is TRBD2 (6 bases). Germline lookup yields CDR1 KGHDR and CDR2 SFDVKD. This CDR3 is built from 15 residues. With 0 bases removed from V and 6 bases from J, the gap between germline ends came to 12 bases. For the CDR3, the DNA is TGTGCCACCAGTGATTTGGCCACGGAGGGGGATACGCAGTATTTT. Protein product: CATSDLATEGDTQYF.

The chain joins TRBV29-1 to TRBJ1-5; maybe TRBD1 (5 bases). Trimming pared 4 bases from V and 2 bases from J, leaving 15 bases between. In germline, CDR1 is SQVTM, CDR2 ANQGSEA. CDR3 length equals 15 residues. The CDR3: CSVGGGRGGNQPQHF. DNA for the CDR3: TGCAGCGTTGGGGGGGGGAGGGGAGGCAATCAGCCCCAGCATTTT.

The V call is TRBV11-2, the J call TRBJ2-7; TRBD1 matches at 7 bases. The CDR3 is made up of 15 amino acids. Germline V gene sequence: CDR1 SGHAT, CDR2 FQNNGV. V was clipped by 4 bases and J by 2 bases; unmatched bases: 8. CDR3 coding DNA: TGTGCCAGCAGCTCAGCCGGGACAGTTACCTACGAGCAGTACTTC. This sequence encodes CASSSAGTVTYEQYF.

The chain is built from TRBV20-1 and TRBJ2-5; 8 bases agree with TRBD1. After removal of 1 base from V and 2 bases from J, the junction contained 0 bases not matched to a gene. Germline lookup yields CDR1 DFQATT and CDR2 SNEGSKA (reference sequence). This CDR3 is 13 amino acids long. CDR3 coding DNA: TGCAGTGCTAGAGGACAGGGGCAAGAGACCCAGTACTTC. Its translation: CSARGQGQETQYF.

CDR3 DNA: TGTGCCACCAGCAGAGGGGGGGGAAGCTCCTACGAGCAGTACTTC. As protein: CATSRGGGSSYEQYF. This chain connects TRBV15 to TRBJ2-7; 7 positions match TRBD2. The CDR3 runs to 15 residues. Germline CDR1 and CDR2: LNHNV and YYDKDF (reference sequence). Trimming took 1 base from V and 0 from J; bases not matched to a gene: 3.

This clonotype was detected many times. The rearrangement joins TRBV12-3 or TRBV12-4 to TRBJ2-1; no clear D. Trimming removed 3 bases at V and 15 bases at J, with 15 bases between. CDR3 length: 12 residues. The CDR3 sequence: CASSFKGYSGFF. In DNA, the CDR3 is TGTGCCAGCAGTTTCAAGGGCTATTCGGGGTTCTTC.

This chain joins TRBV10-3 and TRBJ2-3; no reliable D call. With 6 bases removed from V and 0 bases from J, the gap between germline ends came to 10 bases. The germline V gene encodes CDR1 ENHRY and CDR2 SYGVKD. The CDR3 has 14 amino acids. The chain's CDR3 is CAIRLDPSTDTQYF. CDR3 sequence (DNA): TGTGCCATCAGGCTAGACCCTAGCACAGATACGCAGTATTTT.

This chain uses TRBV28 with TRBJ1-1, with a tentative D call TRBD1 (6 bases). This CDR3 spans 13 amino acids. Germline CDR1 MDHEN, CDR2 SYDVKM. V lost 3 bases and J 10 bases, leaving 15 bases between the germline ends. The CDR3 reads CASSLGGARPAFF. In DNA form, the CDR3 reads TGTGCCAGCAGTTTGGGGGGGGCTAGGCCAGCTTTCTTT.

This clonotype was observed a single time. The rearrangement links TRBV24-1 to TRBJ2-5; D might be TRBD1 or TRBD2, each matching 5 bases. CDR1 KGHDR and CDR2 SFDVKD come from the germline V gene. This CDR3 is built from 17 residues. V gave up 3 bases and J gave up 4 bases, with 20 bases separating them. The chain's CDR3 is CATSDPNGAGFRETQYF. CDR3 nucleotide sequence: TGTGCCACCAGTGATCCGAACGGGGCAGGCTTTCGAGAGACCCAGTACTTC.

There are many counts of this clonotype. The gene calls are TRBV2 and TRBJ1-1; D remains unclear. This CDR3 has 15 residues. Germline CDR1 and CDR2: SNHLY and FYNNEI. The ends were cut back, 1 base at V and 3 bases at J, with 12 bases in the middle. The CDR3 here is CASSEDVGSYTEAFF. The CDR3 region has the DNA TGTGCCAGCAGTGAAGACGTGGGTAGCTACACTGAAGCTTTCTTT.

The table lists this clonotype with a few counts. The chain joins TRBV30 to TRBJ2-2; D possibly corresponds to TRBD2 (5 bases). Per the germline V gene, CDR1 is GTSNPN and CDR2 is SVGIG (reference sequence). V lost 0 bases to trimming and J lost 6 bases, with 11 bases between them. CDR3 size: 14 residues. The CDR3 loop reads CAWSVLRGSGELFF. The DNA for the CDR3 is TGTGCCTGGAGTGTACTGAGAGGGTCCGGGGAGCTGTTTTTT.

The genes are TRBV19 and TRBJ2-5; TRBD1 aligns across 7 bases. The ends lost 3 bases at V and 1 base at J; junction bases unmatched: 2. The germline V gene has CDR1 LNHDA and CDR2 SQIVND (reference sequence). The CDR3 contains 14 residues. Written as DNA, the CDR3 is TGTGCCAGTAGTATCCCAGGGGGCCAAGAGACCCAGTACTTC. It codes for CASSIPGGQETQYF.

The V call is TRBV29-1, the J call TRBJ2-5; TRBD1 is a possible D gene (5 bases). The V end lost 4 bases, the J end lost 5 bases, and 14 bases lay between the germline ends. The germline CDR1 and CDR2 sequences are SQVTM and ANQGSEA. The CDR3 contains 13 residues. The chain's CDR3 is CSVVGRAPETQYF. DNA of the CDR3: TGCAGCGTTGTGGGCAGGGCGCCTGAGACCCAGTACTTC.

V usage is TRBV25-1 and J usage is TRBJ1-1; D perhaps matches TRBD1 (6 bases). Trimming pared 1 base from V and 2 bases from J, leaving 14 bases between. This CDR3 region has 16 residues. Per the germline V gene, CDR1 is MGHDK and CDR2 is SYGVNS. The CDR3 nucleotides read TGTGCCAGCAGTGAATTGGGGGGCATTCAAAACACTGAAGCTTTCTTT. This sequence encodes CASSELGGIQNTEAFF.

This clonotype was detected ten times or more. The CDR3: CSAPGTLYNEQFF. The DNA of the CDR3 is TGCAGTGCTCCCGGGACTCTCTACAATGAGCAGTTCTTC. This chain connects TRBV20-1 to TRBJ2-1, with D tentatively TRBD2 (6 bases). The ends were cut back, 5 bases at V and 3 bases at J, with 11 bases in the middle. The CDR3 consists of 13 residues. The germline V gene encodes CDR1 DFQATT and CDR2 SNEGSKA (reference sequence).

This clonotype was counted ten times or more. V is TRBV7-2 and J is TRBJ2-5; D gene ambiguous. V gave up 3 bases and J gave up 2 bases, with 10 bases separating them. Per germline, CDR1 SGHTA and CDR2 FQGNSA. The CDR3 totals 14 residues. CDR3 nucleotide sequence: TGTGCCAGCAGCTTGTACGGAAATCAAGAGACCCAGTACTTC. It is translated as CASSLYGNQETQYF.

This clonotype was observed a few times. V gene TRBV10-3 combines with J gene TRBJ2-1, with D unclear. The V gene's germline CDR1 is ENHRY and CDR2 SYGVKD. This CDR3 has 11 amino acids. V was pared by 3 bases and J by 9 bases, with 6 bases between. The CDR3: CAISDRAEQFF. CDR3 nucleotide sequence: TGTGCCATCAGTGATCGCGCTGAGCAGTTCTTC.

The chain carries TRBV7-9 and TRBJ2-5; tentatively, D is TRBD2 (5 bases). The CDR3 loop spans 13 amino acids. Germline V gene data show CDR1 as SEHNR and CDR2 as FQNEAQ (reference sequence). The ends were cut back, 5 bases at V and 2 bases at J, with 9 bases in the middle. CDR3 sequence (DNA): TGTGCCAGCAGCCCCACGGGGCAAGAGACCCAGTACTTC. Its translation: CASSPTGQETQYF.

This clonotype was counted once. A much larger clone differs from this one at a single base, so this may be a read error. This chain connects TRBV10-3 to TRBJ2-1; D is unresolved. V shed 5 bases and J shed 1 base, with 9 bases lying between them. CDR1 is ENHRY and CDR2 is SYGVKD in the germline V gene. The CDR3 extends over 14 amino acids. The CDR3 DNA is TGTGCCATCAGTAGCACGAGGTCCTACAATGAGCAGTTCTTC. Translated: CAISSTRSYNEQFF.

Worth noting for this clonotype: A much larger clone lies one base from this, so it may be a read error. The chain employs TRBV6-2 or TRBV6-3 and TRBJ2-7; tentative D call: TRBD2 (6 bases). This CDR3 spans 16 amino acids. Trimming stripped 2 bases from V and 9 bases from J, with 23 bases between. Germline CDR1 is MNHEY and CDR2 is SVGEGT. The CDR3 DNA reads as TGTGCCAGCAGTTACGAAGGTCGGCCCGAGGGAGGAGGGCAGTACTTC. Protein: CASSYEGRPEGGGQYF.

In this sample, this clonotype turned up many times. This rearrangement joins TRBV11-3 to TRBJ2-7, with D unresolved. This CDR3 spans 12 amino acids. Germline V gives CDR1 SGHNT, CDR2 YENEEA. Deletions cut 4 bases from V and 4 bases from J, with 8 bases between. CDR3 sequence (DNA): TGTGCCAGCAGCTCGTGGGGTTACGAGCAGTACTTC. The encoded protein is CASSSWGYEQYF.

Ten or more counts support this clonotype. The chain recombines TRBV11-2 with TRBJ1-2; 7 bases match TRBD1. Germline CDR1 reads SGHAT; CDR2 reads FQNNGV. The trim removed 4 bases at V and 3 bases at J, leaving 11 bases unmatched. This CDR3 has 16 residues. CDR3 DNA: TGTGCCAGCAGCTCTGATGGACAGGCGCAGTACTATGGCTACACCTTC. As protein: CASSSDGQAQYYGYTF.

With regard to this clonotype: A clone one base away is much larger, so this may be a read error. This chain connects TRBV12-5 to TRBJ2-1, with D perhaps TRBD2 (5 bases). Germline V gene lookup returns CDR1 LGHNT and CDR2 FRNRAP. The CDR3 runs 13 residues. Trimming removed 3 bases from V and 7 bases from J, with 10 bases in between. For the CDR3, the DNA is TGTGCTAGTGGTTTAGGGAGCGAAAATGAGCAGTTCTTC. It encodes CASGLGSENEQFF. Full variable domain (missing parts from reference TRBV12-5 and TRBJ2-1): DARVTQTPRHKVTEMGQEVTMRCQPILGHNTVFWYRQTMMQGLELLAYFRNRAPLDDSGMPKDRFSAEMPDATLATLKIQPSEPRDSAVYFCASGLGSENEQFFGPGTRLTVL.

J is TRBJ2-3 and V is TRBV24-1; 10 bases map to TRBD1. Germline assignment: CDR1 KGHDR and CDR2 SFDVKD. The CDR3 spans 15 residues. V lost 11 bases to trimming and J lost 2 bases; unmatched junction nucleotides: 9. CDR3 sequence (DNA): TGTGCCAGCTCACAGGGACAGGGGAACACAGATACGCAGTATTTT. Its translation is CASSQGQGNTDTQYF.

A few counts support this clonotype. This chain joins TRBV10-3 and TRBJ2-7; no reliable D call. Germline assignment: CDR1 ENHRY and CDR2 SYGVKD. Trimming stripped 2 bases from V and 1 base from J, with 15 bases between. This CDR3 is built from 16 residues. CDR3 bases: TGTGCCATCAGTGAGGGCAGAACGGCGAGGTCCTACGAGCAGTACTTC. This encodes CAISEGRTARSYEQYF.

This clonotype has ten or more counts. The chain combines TRBV2 with TRBJ2-7, with D hard to call. V lost 4 bases to trimming and J lost 5 bases, with 9 bases between them. CDR1 and CDR2 (germline): SNHLY, FYNNEI. The CDR3 consists of 12 residues. The CDR3 DNA reads as TGTGCCAGCAGTGGACTGTCCCACGAGCAGTACTTC. It codes for CASSGLSHEQYF.